These T cell receptor beta chains were read from a single sample in a study of blood T cell repertoires in COVID-19. Assay used: immunoSEQ multiplex PCR; TCRdb lists only in-frame clones, some missing. The sample yields about 31,000 clones, around 85% seen once. The sequenced material came from peripheral blood. The receptors originated from a human donor with active COVID-19. The donor label of this sample is uncertain. Both conserved end residues are part of each CDR3. Each record gives: clone size, J gene, D gene, V gene, CDR3 protein, CDR3 DNA. A D gene is named only where the DNA matches it firmly. Where a row states a size, it is once, few, many or the class of an expanded clone; other rows omit it.

clone_size: .; j_call: TRBJ2-5; d_call: .; v_call: TRBV11-1; cdr3_aa: CASSASSHQETQYF; cdr3_nt: TGTGCCAGCAGCGCGTCTAGCCACCAAGAGACCCAGTACTTC
clone_size: once; j_call: TRBJ1-2; d_call: .; v_call: TRBV28; cdr3_aa: CASSLGSTNYGYTF; cdr3_nt: TGTGCCAGCAGTTTGGGCAGTACTAACTATGGCTACACCTTC
clone_size: few; j_call: TRBJ1-1; d_call: TRBD1; v_call: TRBV5-1; cdr3_aa: CASSDTGGTTEAFF; cdr3_nt: TGCGCCAGCAGCGATACAGGGGGGACCACTGAAGCTTTCTTT
clone_size: few; j_call: TRBJ1-2; d_call: .; v_call: TRBV15; cdr3_aa: CATSRSGAGSYGYTF; cdr3_nt: TGTGCCACCAGTCGGTCAGGGGCAGGGAGCTATGGCTACACCTTC
clone_size: .; j_call: TRBJ2-7; d_call: TRBD1; v_call: TRBV19; cdr3_aa: CASSPRTGGRYEQYF; cdr3_nt: TGTGCCAGTAGTCCACGGACAGGGGGTAGGTACGAGCAGTACTTC
clone_size: .; j_call: TRBJ2-7; d_call: .; v_call: TRBV7-8; cdr3_aa: CASSPWADEQYF; cdr3_nt: TGTGCCAGCAGCCCCTGGGCCGACGAGCAGTACTTC
clone_size: .; j_call: TRBJ1-1; d_call: TRBD1; v_call: TRBV7-9; cdr3_aa: CASSPGQGNTEAFF; cdr3_nt: TGTGCCAGCAGCCCAGGACAGGGGAACACTGAAGCTTTCTTT
clone_size: .; j_call: TRBJ2-7; d_call: .; v_call: TRBV30; cdr3_aa: CAWSVLQGFNEQYF; cdr3_nt: TGTGCCTGGAGTGTACTGCAGGGCTTCAACGAGCAGTACTTC
clone_size: .; j_call: TRBJ2-5; d_call: TRBD2; v_call: TRBV19; cdr3_aa: CASRTSGGIQETQYF; cdr3_nt: TGTGCCAGTAGGACTAGCGGGGGGATCCAAGAGACCCAGTACTTC
clone_size: .; j_call: TRBJ1-2; d_call: TRBD1; v_call: TRBV2; cdr3_aa: CASSSGTGTYGYTF; cdr3_nt: TGTGCCAGCAGTTCCGGGACAGGGACCTATGGCTACACCTTC
clone_size: .; j_call: TRBJ1-1; d_call: TRBD1; v_call: TRBV6-5; cdr3_aa: CASSYSQGAEAFF; cdr3_nt: TGTGCCAGCAGTTACTCACAGGGGGCTGAAGCTTTCTTT
clone_size: once; j_call: TRBJ2-2; d_call: TRBD2; v_call: TRBV3-1/TRBV3-2; cdr3_aa: CASSPPAGAENTGELFF; cdr3_nt: TGTGCCAGCAGCCCCCCAGCGGGGGCCGAGAACACCGGGGAGCTGTTTTTT
clone_size: .; j_call: TRBJ1-2; d_call: .; v_call: TRBV12-3/TRBV12-4; cdr3_aa: CASSLGPFSLF; cdr3_nt: TGTGCCAGCAGTTTGGGGCCGTTTTCCCTCTTC
clone_size: .; j_call: TRBJ2-1; d_call: .; v_call: TRBV11-3; cdr3_aa: CASSLAGTLPYNEQFF; cdr3_nt: TGTGCCAGCAGCTTAGCCGGGACACTGCCATACAATGAGCAGTTCTTC
clone_size: .; j_call: TRBJ2-5; d_call: TRBD2; v_call: TRBV3-1/TRBV3-2; cdr3_aa: CASSPGLAGGQETQYF; cdr3_nt: TGTGCCAGCAGCCCTGGACTAGCGGGGGGTCAGGAGACCCAGTACTTC
clone_size: .; j_call: TRBJ2-3; d_call: TRBD2; v_call: TRBV5-6; cdr3_aa: CASSSPGLAGTDTQYF; cdr3_nt: TGTGCCAGCAGCTCTCCTGGACTAGCGGGCACAGATACGCAGTATTTT
clone_size: .; j_call: TRBJ2-3; d_call: TRBD2; v_call: TRBV5-1; cdr3_aa: CASSEGLGNTQYF; cdr3_nt: TGCGCCAGCAGCGAGGGACTAGGGAATACGCAGTATTTT
clone_size: .; j_call: TRBJ2-7; d_call: TRBD2; v_call: TRBV6-6; cdr3_aa: CATSRGGGPSEQYF; cdr3_nt: TGTGCCACCTCCCGGGGGGGAGGCCCCTCCGAGCAGTACTTC
clone_size: .; j_call: TRBJ1-1; d_call: TRBD1; v_call: TRBV7-2; cdr3_aa: CASSWDSGTAEAFF; cdr3_nt: TGTGCCAGCAGCTGGGACTCCGGGACAGCTGAAGCTTTCTTT
clone_size: .; j_call: TRBJ1-5; d_call: .; v_call: TRBV15; cdr3_aa: CATSRQGYSNQPQHF; cdr3_nt: TGTGCCACCAGCAGACAGGGTTATAGCAATCAGCCCCAGCATTTT
clone_size: few; j_call: TRBJ1-1; d_call: TRBD1; v_call: TRBV11-2; cdr3_aa: CASSPQQGTEAFF; cdr3_nt: TGTGCCAGCAGCCCTCAACAGGGGACTGAAGCTTTCTTT
clone_size: .; j_call: TRBJ1-1; d_call: .; v_call: TRBV5-1; cdr3_aa: CASSLTGPTETTEAFF; cdr3_nt: TGCGCCAGCAGCTTAACAGGGCCGACGGAGACCACTGAAGCTTTCTTT
clone_size: .; j_call: TRBJ2-7; d_call: .; v_call: TRBV9; cdr3_aa: CASSVGHLSYEQYF; cdr3_nt: TGTGCCAGCAGCGTAGGACACCTCTCCTACGAGCAGTACTTC
clone_size: once; j_call: TRBJ1-1; d_call: TRBD1; v_call: TRBV18; cdr3_aa: CASSPKGAKGWNTEAFF; cdr3_nt: TGTGCCAGCTCACCTAAGGGGGCCAAAGGGTGGAACACTGAAGCTTTCTTT
clone_size: few; j_call: TRBJ2-7; d_call: TRBD2; v_call: TRBV5-1; cdr3_aa: CASSLAGLAGGEQYF; cdr3_nt: TGCGCCAGCAGCTTGGCCGGGCTAGCGGGAGGTGAGCAGTACTTC
clone_size: .; j_call: TRBJ1-1; d_call: .; v_call: TRBV2; cdr3_aa: CASSDRSGGNTEAFF; cdr3_nt: TGTGCCAGCAGCGACAGGTCGGGAGGGAACACTGAAGCTTTCTTT
clone_size: .; j_call: TRBJ2-1; d_call: .; v_call: TRBV7-2; cdr3_aa: CASSFGGLYNEQFF; cdr3_nt: TGTGCCAGCAGCTTTGGTGGCCTCTACAATGAGCAGTTCTTC
clone_size: .; j_call: TRBJ2-7; d_call: TRBD2; v_call: TRBV18; cdr3_aa: CASSPWQGVAGVYEQYF; cdr3_nt: TGTGCCAGCTCACCATGGCAGGGTGTAGCGGGAGTCTACGAGCAGTACTTC
clone_size: .; j_call: TRBJ1-1; d_call: .; v_call: TRBV30; cdr3_aa: CAWSVSPRTEAFF; cdr3_nt: TGTGCCTGGAGCGTCTCGCCGCGGACTGAAGCTTTCTTT
clone_size: .; j_call: TRBJ2-1; d_call: TRBD2; v_call: TRBV13; cdr3_aa: CASSPKRGGYYNEQFF; cdr3_nt: TGTGCCAGCAGCCCTAAACGGGGGGGCTACTACAATGAGCAGTTCTTC
clone_size: .; j_call: TRBJ2-5; d_call: .; v_call: TRBV6-5; cdr3_aa: CASSQTTYQETQYF; cdr3_nt: TGTGCCAGCAGTCAAACAACGTACCAAGAGACCCAGTACTTC
clone_size: .; j_call: TRBJ2-7; d_call: TRBD2; v_call: TRBV6-2/TRBV6-3; cdr3_aa: CASSYSLGLATYEQYF; cdr3_nt: TGTGCCAGCAGTTACTCCCTGGGACTAGCCACCTACGAGCAGTACTTC
clone_size: once; j_call: TRBJ1-5; d_call: TRBD1; v_call: TRBV19; cdr3_aa: CASSQATGGGQPQHF; cdr3_nt: TGTGCCAGTAGTCAAGCCACAGGGGGAGGGCAGCCCCAGCATTTT
clone_size: .; j_call: TRBJ2-7; d_call: TRBD2; v_call: TRBV2; cdr3_aa: CASSVGLAGGSYSYEQYF; cdr3_nt: TGTGCCAGCAGTGTGGGACTAGCGGGAGGCTCTTATTCCTACGAGCAGTACTTC
clone_size: .; j_call: TRBJ2-7; d_call: TRBD2; v_call: TRBV3-1/TRBV3-2; cdr3_aa: CASSQLAGGSYEQYF; cdr3_nt: TGTGCCAGCAGCCAATTAGCGGGGGGCTCCTACGAGCAGTACTTC
clone_size: .; j_call: TRBJ2-3; d_call: .; v_call: TRBV6-5; cdr3_aa: CASSSGLFTQYF; cdr3_nt: TGTGCCAGCAGTTCGGGGTTGTTCACGCAGTATTTT
clone_size: .; j_call: TRBJ1-5; d_call: .; v_call: TRBV19; cdr3_aa: CASSTYRVSRAHQPQHF; cdr3_nt: TGTGCCAGTAGTACATACAGGGTTTCGAGGGCCCATCAGCCCCAGCATTTT
clone_size: .; j_call: TRBJ2-4; d_call: .; v_call: TRBV2; cdr3_aa: CASSEQSADKNIQYF; cdr3_nt: TGTGCCAGCAGTGAGCAGTCGGCGGACAAAAACATTCAGTACTTC
clone_size: .; j_call: TRBJ2-7; d_call: .; v_call: TRBV6-5; cdr3_aa: CASIGDLSTRQYF; cdr3_nt: TGTGCCAGCATTGGGGACTTATCTACGAGGCAGTACTTC
clone_size: .; j_call: TRBJ2-5; d_call: TRBD2; v_call: TRBV7-9; cdr3_aa: CASSLSGREGETQYF; cdr3_nt: TGTGCCAGCAGCTTGAGCGGGAGGGAGGGGGAGACCCAGTACTTC
clone_size: .; j_call: TRBJ2-3; d_call: .; v_call: TRBV14; cdr3_aa: CASSQHYGTDTQYF; cdr3_nt: TGTGCCAGCAGCCAGCACTATGGCACAGATACGCAGTATTTT
clone_size: .; j_call: TRBJ1-3; d_call: .; v_call: TRBV10-3; cdr3_aa: CAISVGRSGNTIYF; cdr3_nt: TGTGCCATCAGTGTGGGGAGATCTGGAAACACCATATATTTT
clone_size: .; j_call: TRBJ2-7; d_call: TRBD1; v_call: TRBV10-3; cdr3_aa: CAIGGTGGTYEQYF; cdr3_nt: TGTGCCATCGGGGGAACAGGGGGGACCTACGAGCAGTACTTC
clone_size: once; j_call: TRBJ2-7; d_call: TRBD1; v_call: TRBV25-1; cdr3_aa: CASSEVGTGGEQYF; cdr3_nt: TGTGCCAGCAGTGAAGTCGGGACAGGCGGCGAGCAGTACTTC